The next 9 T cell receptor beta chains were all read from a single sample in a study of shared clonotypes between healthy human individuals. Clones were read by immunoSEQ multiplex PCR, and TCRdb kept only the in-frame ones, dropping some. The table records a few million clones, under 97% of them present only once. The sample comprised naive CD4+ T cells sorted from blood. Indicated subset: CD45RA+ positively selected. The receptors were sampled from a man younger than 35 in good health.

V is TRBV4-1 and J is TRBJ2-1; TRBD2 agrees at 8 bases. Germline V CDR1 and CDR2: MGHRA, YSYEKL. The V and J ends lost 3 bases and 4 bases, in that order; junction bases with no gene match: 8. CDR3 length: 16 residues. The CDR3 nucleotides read TGCGCCAGCAGCCACGCCGGGACTAGTGGTTACAATGAGCAGTTCTTC. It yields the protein CASSHAGTSGYNEQFF.

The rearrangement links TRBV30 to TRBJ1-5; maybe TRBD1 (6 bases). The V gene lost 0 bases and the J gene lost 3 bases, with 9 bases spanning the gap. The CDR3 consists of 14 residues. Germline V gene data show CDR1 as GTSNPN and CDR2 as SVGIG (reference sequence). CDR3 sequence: CAWSVGGPNQPQHF. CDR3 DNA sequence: TGTGCCTGGAGTGTGGGGGGGCCCAATCAGCCCCAGCATTTT.

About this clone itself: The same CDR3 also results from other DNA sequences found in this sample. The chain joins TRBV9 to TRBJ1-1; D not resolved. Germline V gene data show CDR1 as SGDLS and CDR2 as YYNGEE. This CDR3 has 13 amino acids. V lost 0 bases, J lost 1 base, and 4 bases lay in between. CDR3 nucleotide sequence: TGTGCCAGCAGCGTAGGCAGGAACACTGAAGCTTTCTTT. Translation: CASSVGRNTEAFF. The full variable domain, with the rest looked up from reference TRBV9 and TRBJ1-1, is DSGVTQTPKHLITATGQRVTLRCSPRSGDLSVYWYQQSLDQGLQFLIQYYNGEERAKGNILERFSAQQFPDLHSELNLSSLELGDSALYFCASSVGRNTEAFFGQGTRLTVV.

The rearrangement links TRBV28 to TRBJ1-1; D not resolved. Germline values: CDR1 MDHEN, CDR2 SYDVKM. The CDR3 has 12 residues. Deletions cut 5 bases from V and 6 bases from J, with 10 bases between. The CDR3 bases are TGTGCCAGCAGTACCGGGATGGCTGAAGCTTTCTTT. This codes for CASSTGMAEAFF.

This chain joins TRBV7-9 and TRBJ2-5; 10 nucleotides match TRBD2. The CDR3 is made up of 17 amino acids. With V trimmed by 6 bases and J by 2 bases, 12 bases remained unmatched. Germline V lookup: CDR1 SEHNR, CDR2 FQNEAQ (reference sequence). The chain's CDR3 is CASRGSAGGPGQETQYF. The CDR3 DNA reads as TGTGCCAGCAGGGGTTCAGCGGGAGGGCCAGGGCAAGAGACCCAGTACTTC. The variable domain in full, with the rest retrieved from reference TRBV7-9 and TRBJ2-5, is DTGVSQNPRHKITKRGQNVTFRCDPISEHNRLYWYRQTLGQGPEFLTYFQNEAQLEKSRLLSDRFSAERPKGSFSTLEIQRTEQGDSAMYLCASRGSAGGPGQETQYFGPGTRLLVL.

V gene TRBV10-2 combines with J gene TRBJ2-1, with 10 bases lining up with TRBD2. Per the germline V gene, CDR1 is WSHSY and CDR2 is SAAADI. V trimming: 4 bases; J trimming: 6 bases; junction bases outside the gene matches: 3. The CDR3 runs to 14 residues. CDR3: CASSGLAGVNEQFF. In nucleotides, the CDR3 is TGCGCCAGCAGTGGGCTAGCGGGAGTCAATGAGCAGTTCTTC.

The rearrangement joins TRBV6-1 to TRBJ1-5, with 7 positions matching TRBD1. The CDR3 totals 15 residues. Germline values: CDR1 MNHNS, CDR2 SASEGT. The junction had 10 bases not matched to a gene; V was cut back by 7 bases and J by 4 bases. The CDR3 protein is CASMVLRTGNQPQHF. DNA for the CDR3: TGTGCCAGCATGGTCCTCCGGACAGGAAATCAGCCCCAGCATTTT.

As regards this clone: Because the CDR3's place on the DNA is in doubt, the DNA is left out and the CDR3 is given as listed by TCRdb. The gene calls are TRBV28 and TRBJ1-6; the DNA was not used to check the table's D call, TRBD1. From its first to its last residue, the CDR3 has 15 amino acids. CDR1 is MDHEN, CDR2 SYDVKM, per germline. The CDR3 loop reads CASSSSTGYNSPLHF.

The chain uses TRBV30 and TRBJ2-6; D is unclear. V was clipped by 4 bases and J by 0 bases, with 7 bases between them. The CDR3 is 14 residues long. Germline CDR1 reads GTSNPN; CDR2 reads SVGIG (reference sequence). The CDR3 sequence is CAWMPGSGANVLTF. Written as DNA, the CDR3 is TGTGCCTGGATGCCGGGCTCTGGGGCCAACGTCCTGACTTTC.